One and the same sample provided the 17 T cell receptor beta chains below, sequenced in a study of shared clonotypes between healthy human individuals. Only in-frame clones appear in the TCRdb table, and some are missing; sequencing was by immunoSEQ multiplex PCR. This table holds around 700,000 clones, around two thirds found once. Sample: memory CD4+ T cells sorted from blood. This sample's subset: CD45RA-negative fraction. These receptors were taken from a woman aged 25-40 years in good health.

In this sample, this clone turned up a few times. The chain employs TRBV29-1 and TRBJ2-1; perhaps TRBD2 as D (7 bases). Between the trimmed V and J ends, which lost 4 bases and 5 bases, there was a span of 21 bases. Germline loops: CDR1 SQVTM, CDR2 ANQGSEA. The CDR3 runs 16 residues. The CDR3: CSVGLGGQGGDNEQFF. Written as DNA, the CDR3 is TGCAGCGTTGGCTTGGGGGGGCAAGGAGGGGACAATGAGCAGTTCTTC.

The rearrangement joins TRBV5-4 to TRBJ2-2, with TRBD2 matching over 7 bases. The germline V gene encodes CDR1 SGHNT and CDR2 YYREEE (reference sequence). The trim removed 6 bases at V and 1 base at J, leaving 15 bases unmatched. This CDR3 is 18 amino acids long. The chain's CDR3 is CASKALGRAGVNTGELFF. The CDR3 DNA is TGTGCCAGCAAAGCGCTGGGTCGGGCGGGAGTGAACACCGGGGAGCTGTTTTTT.

This clone was picked up a small number of times. Other DNA sequences in the sample encode the same CDR3. V gene TRBV5-6 combines with J gene TRBJ1-2; 8 bases are shared with TRBD1. This CDR3 contains 16 residues. V gave up 0 bases and J gave up 1 base; unmatched junction bases: 5. Germline V gives CDR1 SGHDT, CDR2 YYEEEE. The CDR3 is CASSLAGTGVNYGYTF. In DNA, the CDR3 is TGTGCCAGCAGCTTGGCCGGGACAGGAGTTAACTATGGCTACACCTTC.

The sample holds a few counts of this clone. The genes are TRBV15 and TRBJ2-1, with a tentative D call TRBD1 (6 bases). V was shortened by 0 bases and J by 10 bases, with 10 bases between the two germline ends. Germline CDR1 reads LNHNV; CDR2 reads YYDKDF (reference sequence). This CDR3 is built from 13 residues. This CDR3 is CATSREQGYEQFF. The CDR3 nucleotides read TGTGCCACCAGCAGAGAACAGGGATACGAGCAGTTCTTC.

With regard to this clone: This same CDR3 is encoded by further DNA sequences in the sample. The J gene is TRBJ1-5, the V gene TRBV5-8; no reliable D call. Looked up from germline, CDR1 is SGHTS and CDR2 is YDEGEE. The germline V and J ends were trimmed by 0 bases and 4 bases, with 5 bases remaining between them. CDR3 length equals 13 residues. CDR3 protein: CASSLEENQPQHF. The CDR3 nucleotides are TGTGCCAGCAGCTTGGAAGAGAATCAGCCCCAGCATTTT.

The chain has TRBV25-1 and TRBJ2-3, with TRBD2 matching over 10 bases. The CDR3 length is 18 residues. From germline, CDR1 is MGHDK and CDR2 SYGVNS. V was pared by 1 base and J by 1 base, with 8 bases of the junction left unmatched. This CDR3 reads CASSELGSGTSGTDTQYF. CDR3 nucleotides: TGTGCCAGCAGTGAATTGGGGTCCGGGACTAGCGGCACAGATACGCAGTATTTT.

The CDR3 DNA reads as TGTGCCACCAGCAGGGGCTCGGTCCAAGCAACAGATACGCAGTATTTT. This encodes CATSRGSVQATDTQYF. The genes are TRBV15 and TRBJ2-3; D not resolved. V was clipped by 3 bases and J by 3 bases, with 16 bases between them. The CDR3 has 16 amino acids. Germline-derived CDR1 and CDR2 are LNHNV and YYDKDF (reference sequence).

This sequence joins TRBV19 and TRBJ2-7; the D gene is possibly TRBD1 (5 bases). Trimming shortened V by 3 bases and J by 5 bases, and 11 bases separated the two germline ends. CDR1 and CDR2 from the germline V gene are LNHDA and SQIVND (reference sequence). The CDR3 loop spans 13 amino acids. The CDR3 bases are TGTGCCAGTAGTATTAGGGGTGGCGACGAGCAGTACTTC. It encodes CASSIRGGDEQYF.

V gene TRBV5-1 combines with J gene TRBJ2-3; 14 positions agree with TRBD2. V was pared by 0 bases and J by 0 bases, with 3 bases of the junction left unmatched. The CDR3 extends over 18 amino acids. Germline CDR1 SGHRS, CDR2 YFSETQ. CDR3 bases: TGCGCCAGCAGCTTGGCGGGACTAGCGGGAGCAAGCACAGATACGCAGTATTTT. Translated, it gives CASSLAGLAGASTDTQYF.

As DNA, the CDR3 is TGTGCCAGCAGCTCGGACGCACTGAGCAATCAGCCCCAGCATTTT. Translated: CASSSDALSNQPQHF. This rearrangement joins TRBV7-2 to TRBJ1-5; D is uncertain. Germline CDR1 reads SGHTA; CDR2 reads FQGNSA. This CDR3 is 15 amino acids long. The V gene lost 4 bases and the J gene lost 1 base, with 11 bases spanning the gap.

This clone was seen only once. The chain combines TRBV4-2 with TRBJ1-1, with a weak D call TRBD1 (5 bases). Germline lookup yields CDR1 LGHNA and CDR2 YNFKEQ. The CDR3 extends over 14 amino acids. Trimming removed 1 base at V and 8 bases at J, with 14 bases between. In DNA form, the CDR3 reads TGTGCCAGCAGCCAAGGCGGCGGGGCTCGCGAAGCTTTCTTT. Protein: CASSQGGGAREAFF.

The chain couples TRBV5-5 to TRBJ2-5, with D hard to call. The J call is in doubt because the DNA end fits TRBJ2-7 better. Germline-derived CDR1 and CDR2 are SGHKS and YYEKEE (reference sequence). This CDR3 has 14 amino acids. The CDR3 DNA is TGTGCCAGCAGCTTGGAGGACGCGTCCTACGAGCAGTACTTC. This sequence encodes CASSLEDASYEQYF.

This clone has only a few counts. V and J are TRBV19 and TRBJ2-2; 10 bases align to TRBD1. V was pared by 7 bases and J by 7 bases, with 6 bases of the junction left unmatched. Per the germline V gene, CDR1 is LNHDA and CDR2 is SQIVND (reference sequence). The CDR3 spans 14 residues. CDR3 sequence: CASMRQGAVGELFF. In nucleotides, the CDR3 is TGTGCCAGTATGAGACAGGGGGCTGTCGGGGAGCTGTTTTTT.

This clone came up once. The V and J genes are TRBV2 and TRBJ2-3; no reliable D call. Trimming removed 9 bases at V and 5 bases at J, with 15 bases between. The CDR3 extends over 13 amino acids. CDR1 SNHLY and CDR2 FYNNEI come from the germline V gene. The CDR3 DNA reads TGTGCCAGGGGTAAGCTACCAGAAGATACGCAGTATTTT. As protein: CARGKLPEDTQYF. Full variable domain (remainder filled in from reference TRBV2 and TRBJ2-3): EPEVTQTPSHQVTQMGQEVILRCVPISNHLYFYWYRQILGQKVEFLVSFYNNEISEKSEIFDDQFSVERPDGSNFTLKIRSTKLEDSAMYFCARGKLPEDTQYFGPGTRLTVL.

This rearrangement joins TRBV28 to TRBJ2-7, with 7 bases fitting TRBD2. V shed 5 bases, J shed 4 bases, and the junction held 5 bases outside the gene matches. Looked up from germline, CDR1 is MDHEN and CDR2 is SYDVKM. The CDR3 has 13 residues. The CDR3 here is CASSPGLLYEQYF. In DNA form, the CDR3 reads TGTGCCAGCAGTCCGGGACTATTATACGAGCAGTACTTC.

The rearrangement uses TRBV7-9 and TRBJ2-7; a possible D gene is TRBD1 (6 bases). CDR1 and CDR2 (germline): SEHNR, FQNEAQ (reference sequence). This CDR3 spans 14 amino acids. The V gene lost 3 bases and the J gene lost 6 bases, with 15 bases spanning the gap. The CDR3 is CASSFGQGWSEQYF. The CDR3 bases are TGTGCCAGCAGCTTCGGGCAGGGGTGGAGCGAGCAGTACTTC. Filled out from reference TRBV7-9 and TRBJ2-7, the complete variable domain reads DTGVSQNPRHKITKRGQNVTFRCDPISEHNRLYWYRQTLGQGPEFLTYFQNEAQLEKSRLLSDRFSAERPKGSFSTLEIQRTEQGDSAMYLCASSFGQGWSEQYFGPGTRLTVT.

About this clone: At the DNA level, this CDR3 is encoded by other sequences in the same sample as well. V gene TRBV5-1 combines with J gene TRBJ1-4; 8 positions agree with TRBD1. V was clipped by 0 bases and J by 5 bases; unmatched bases: 0. The CDR3 covers 14 residues. The germline V gene encodes CDR1 SGHRS and CDR2 YFSETQ. In DNA form, the CDR3 reads TGCGCCAGCAGCTTGGGACAGGGGAATGAAAAACTGTTTTTT. Amino acid sequence: CASSLGQGNEKLFF. Together with reference TRBV5-1 and TRBJ1-4, the CDR3 gives the full variable domain: KAGVTQTPRYLIKTRGQQVTLSCSPISGHRSVSWYQQTPGQGLQFLFEYFSETQRNKGNFPGRFSGRQFSNSRSEMNVSTLELGDSALYLCASSLGQGNEKLFFGSGTQLSVL.